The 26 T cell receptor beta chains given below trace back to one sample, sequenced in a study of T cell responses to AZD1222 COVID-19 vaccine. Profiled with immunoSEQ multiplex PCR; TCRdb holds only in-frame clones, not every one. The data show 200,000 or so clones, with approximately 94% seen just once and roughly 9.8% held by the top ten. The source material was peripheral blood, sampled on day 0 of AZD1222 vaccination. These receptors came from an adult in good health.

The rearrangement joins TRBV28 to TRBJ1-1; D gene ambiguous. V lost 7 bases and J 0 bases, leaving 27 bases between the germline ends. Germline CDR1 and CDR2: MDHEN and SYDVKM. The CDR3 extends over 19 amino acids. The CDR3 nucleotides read TGTGCCAGCACCCACGGTACACCTAGGCCTAGTCCCGTGAACACTGAAGCTTTCTTT. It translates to CASTHGTPRPSPVNTEAFF.

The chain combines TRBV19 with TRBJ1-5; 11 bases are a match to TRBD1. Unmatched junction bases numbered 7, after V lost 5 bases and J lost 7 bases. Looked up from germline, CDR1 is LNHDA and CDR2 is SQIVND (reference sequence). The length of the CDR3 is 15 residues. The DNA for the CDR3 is TGTGCCAGTAGTCCACGGACAGGGGGCGGCCAGCCCCAGCATTTT. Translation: CASSPRTGGGQPQHF.

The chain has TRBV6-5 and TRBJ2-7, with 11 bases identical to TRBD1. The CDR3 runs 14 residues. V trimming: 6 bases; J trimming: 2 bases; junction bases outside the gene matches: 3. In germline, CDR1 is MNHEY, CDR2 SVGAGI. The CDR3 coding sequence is TGTGCCAGCAGACGGGGACAGGGGGCCTACGAGCAGTACTTC. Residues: CASRRGQGAYEQYF.

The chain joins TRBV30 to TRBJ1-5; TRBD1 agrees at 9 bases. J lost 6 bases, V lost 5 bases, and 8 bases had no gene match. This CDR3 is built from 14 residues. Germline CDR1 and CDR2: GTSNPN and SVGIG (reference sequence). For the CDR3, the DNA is TGTGCCTGGGCGGGACAGGGCGTTTTTCAGCCCCAGCATTTT. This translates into CAWAGQGVFQPQHF.

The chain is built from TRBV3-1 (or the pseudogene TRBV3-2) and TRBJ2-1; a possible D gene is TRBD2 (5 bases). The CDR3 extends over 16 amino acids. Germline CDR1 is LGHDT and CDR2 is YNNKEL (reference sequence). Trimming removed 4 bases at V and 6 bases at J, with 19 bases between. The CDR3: CASSLLLGSRVNEQFF. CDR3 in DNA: TGTGCCAGCAGCCTACTACTAGGGTCCCGGGTCAATGAGCAGTTCTTC.

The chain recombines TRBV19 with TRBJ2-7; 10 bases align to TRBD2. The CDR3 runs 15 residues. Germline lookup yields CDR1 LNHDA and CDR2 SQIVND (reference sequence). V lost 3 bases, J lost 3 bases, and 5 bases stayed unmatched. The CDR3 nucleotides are TGTGCCAGTAGTATGGACGGGACTAGCGTCTACGAGCAGTACTTC. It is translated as CASSMDGTSVYEQYF.

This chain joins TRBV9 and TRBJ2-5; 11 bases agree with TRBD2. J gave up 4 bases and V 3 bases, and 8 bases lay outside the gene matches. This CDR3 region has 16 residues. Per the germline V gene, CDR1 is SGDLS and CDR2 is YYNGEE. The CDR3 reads CASSGRTSGPSETQYF. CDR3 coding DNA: TGTGCCAGCAGCGGAAGGACTAGCGGGCCTTCAGAGACCCAGTACTTC.

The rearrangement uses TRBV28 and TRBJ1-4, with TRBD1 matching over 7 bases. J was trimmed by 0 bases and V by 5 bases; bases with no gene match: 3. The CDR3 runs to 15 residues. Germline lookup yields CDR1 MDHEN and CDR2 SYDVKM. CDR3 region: CASSLDRSTNEKLFF. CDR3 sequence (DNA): TGTGCCAGCAGTCTGGACAGGTCAACTAATGAAAAACTGTTTTTT.

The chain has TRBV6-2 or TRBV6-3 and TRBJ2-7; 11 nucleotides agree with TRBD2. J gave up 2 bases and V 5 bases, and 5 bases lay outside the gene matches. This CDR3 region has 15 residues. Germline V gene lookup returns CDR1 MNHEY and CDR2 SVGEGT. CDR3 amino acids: CASSPGLAGAYEQYF. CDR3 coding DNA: TGTGCCAGCAGTCCAGGACTAGCGGGCGCCTACGAGCAGTACTTC.

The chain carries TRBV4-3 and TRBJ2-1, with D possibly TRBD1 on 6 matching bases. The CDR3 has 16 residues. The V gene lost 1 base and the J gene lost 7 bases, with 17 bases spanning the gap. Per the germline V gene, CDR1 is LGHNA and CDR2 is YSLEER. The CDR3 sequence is CASSQVQGLRGNEQFF. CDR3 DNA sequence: TGCGCCAGCAGCCAAGTACAGGGCTTGAGGGGGAATGAGCAGTTCTTC.

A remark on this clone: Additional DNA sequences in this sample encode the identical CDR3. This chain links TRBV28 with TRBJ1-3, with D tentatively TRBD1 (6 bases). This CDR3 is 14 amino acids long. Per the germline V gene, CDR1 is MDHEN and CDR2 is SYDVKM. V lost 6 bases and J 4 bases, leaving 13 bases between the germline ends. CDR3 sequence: CASSLTGYGNTIYF. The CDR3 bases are TGTGCCAGCAGCCTCACAGGGTACGGAAACACCATATATTTT.

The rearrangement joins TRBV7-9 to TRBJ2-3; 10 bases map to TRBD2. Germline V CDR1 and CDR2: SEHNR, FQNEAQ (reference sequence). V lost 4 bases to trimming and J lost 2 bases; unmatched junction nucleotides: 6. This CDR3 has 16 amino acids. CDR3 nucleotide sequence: TGTGCCAGCAGCTATGGACTAGCGGCGATCACAGATACGCAGTATTTT. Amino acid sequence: CASSYGLAAITDTQYF.

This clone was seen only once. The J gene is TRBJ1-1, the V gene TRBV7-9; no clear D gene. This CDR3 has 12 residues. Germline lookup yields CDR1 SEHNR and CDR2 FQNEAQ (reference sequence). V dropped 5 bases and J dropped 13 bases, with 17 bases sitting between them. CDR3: CASSPTGGLVFF. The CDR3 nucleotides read TGTGCCAGCAGCCCAACGGGAGGTTTGGTTTTCTTT. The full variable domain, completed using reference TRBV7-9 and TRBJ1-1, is DTGVSQNPRHKITKRGQNVTFRCDPISEHNRLYWYRQTLGQGPEFLTYFQNEAQLEKSRLLSDRFSAERPKGSFSTLEIQRTEQGDSAMYLCASSPTGGLVFFGQGTRLTVV.

CDR3 DNA sequence: TGCAGTGCGAGTCCGGGACAGGGGGCAGGAAGAGCTTTCTTT. As protein: CSASPGQGAGRAFF. V and J are TRBV20-1 and TRBJ1-1; 12 bases match TRBD1. The V segment lost 6 bases and the J segment 10 bases; nucleotides outside the gene matches: 12. This CDR3 is built from 14 residues. Looked up from germline, CDR1 is DFQATT and CDR2 is SNEGSKA (reference sequence).

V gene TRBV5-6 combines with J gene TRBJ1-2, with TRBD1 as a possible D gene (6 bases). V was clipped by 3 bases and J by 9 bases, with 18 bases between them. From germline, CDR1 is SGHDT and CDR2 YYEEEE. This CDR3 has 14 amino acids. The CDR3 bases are TGTGCCAGCAGCTATCGACAGGTAGCTGTCCGCTACACCTTC. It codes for CASSYRQVAVRYTF.

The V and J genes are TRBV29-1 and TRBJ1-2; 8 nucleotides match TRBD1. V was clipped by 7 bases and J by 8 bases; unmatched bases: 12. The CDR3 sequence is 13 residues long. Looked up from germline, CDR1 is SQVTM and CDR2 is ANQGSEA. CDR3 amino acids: CSAQWTGPVGYTF. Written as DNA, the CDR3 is TGCAGCGCTCAATGGACAGGGCCGGTCGGCTACACCTTC. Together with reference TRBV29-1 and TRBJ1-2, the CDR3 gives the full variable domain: SAVISQKPSRDICQRGTSLTIQCQVDSQVTMMFWYRQQPGQSLTLIATANQGSEATYESGFVIDKFPISRPNLTFSTLTVSNMSPEDSSIYLCSAQWTGPVGYTFGSGTRLTVV.

The CDR3 loop is CASSIRDRVKNIQYF. The CDR3 nucleotides are TGTGCCAGTAGTATCAGGGACAGGGTCAAAAACATTCAGTACTTC. The chain recombines TRBV19 with TRBJ2-4; TRBD1 matches at 9 bases. V lost 3 bases, J lost 3 bases, and 3 bases stayed unmatched. CDR3 length equals 15 residues. Per germline, CDR1 LNHDA and CDR2 SQIVND (reference sequence).

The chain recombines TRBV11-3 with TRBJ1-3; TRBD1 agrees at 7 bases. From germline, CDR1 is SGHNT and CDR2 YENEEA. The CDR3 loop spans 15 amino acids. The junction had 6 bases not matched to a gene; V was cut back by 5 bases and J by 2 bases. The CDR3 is CASSPGDRTGNTIYF. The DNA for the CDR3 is TGTGCCAGCAGCCCAGGGGACAGAACTGGAAACACCATATATTTT.

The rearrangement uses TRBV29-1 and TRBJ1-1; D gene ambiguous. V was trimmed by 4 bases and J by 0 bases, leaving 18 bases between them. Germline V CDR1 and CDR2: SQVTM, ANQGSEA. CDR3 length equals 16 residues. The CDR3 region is CSVVGKVGVMNTEAFF. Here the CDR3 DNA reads TGCAGCGTTGTGGGGAAAGTTGGAGTCATGAACACTGAAGCTTTCTTT.

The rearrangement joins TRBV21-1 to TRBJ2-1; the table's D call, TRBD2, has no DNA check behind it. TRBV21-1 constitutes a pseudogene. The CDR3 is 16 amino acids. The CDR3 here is CASSNATRETYNEQFF. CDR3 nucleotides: TGTGCCAGCAGCAATGCTACGCGGGAGACCTACAATGAGCAGTTCTTC.

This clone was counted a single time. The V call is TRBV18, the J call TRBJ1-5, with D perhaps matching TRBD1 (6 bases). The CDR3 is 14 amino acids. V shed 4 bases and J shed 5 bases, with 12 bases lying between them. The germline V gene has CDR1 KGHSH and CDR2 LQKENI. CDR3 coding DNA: TGTGCCAGCTCACGTAACAGGGTCGATCAGCCCCAGCATTTT. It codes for CASSRNRVDQPQHF. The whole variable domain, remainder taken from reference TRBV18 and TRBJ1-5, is NAGVMQNPRHLVRRRGQEARLRCSPMKGHSHVYWYRQLPEEGLKFMVYLQKENIIDESGMPKERFSAEFPKEGPSILRIQQVVRGDSAAYFCASSRNRVDQPQHFGDGTRLSIL.

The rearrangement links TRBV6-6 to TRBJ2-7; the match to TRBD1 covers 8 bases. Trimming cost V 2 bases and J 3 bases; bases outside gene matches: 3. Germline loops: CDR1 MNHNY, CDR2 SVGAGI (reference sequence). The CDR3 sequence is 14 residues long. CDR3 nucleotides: TGTGCCAGCAGTTACCCGGGACAGGACTACGAGCAGTACTTC. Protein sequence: CASSYPGQDYEQYF.

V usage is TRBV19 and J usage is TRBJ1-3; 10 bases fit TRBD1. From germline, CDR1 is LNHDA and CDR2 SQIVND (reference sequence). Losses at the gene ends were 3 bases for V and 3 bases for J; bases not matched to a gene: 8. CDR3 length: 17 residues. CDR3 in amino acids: CASSISTGGAFGNTIYF. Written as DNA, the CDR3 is TGTGCCAGTAGTATCTCGACAGGGGGCGCGTTTGGAAACACCATATATTTT.

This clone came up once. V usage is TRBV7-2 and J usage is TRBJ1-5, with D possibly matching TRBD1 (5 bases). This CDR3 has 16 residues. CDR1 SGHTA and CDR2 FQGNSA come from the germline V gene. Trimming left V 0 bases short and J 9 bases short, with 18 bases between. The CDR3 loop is CASSLAGDVSERPQHF. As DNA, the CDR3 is TGTGCCAGCAGCTTAGCCGGGGACGTATCCGAGCGGCCCCAGCATTTT.

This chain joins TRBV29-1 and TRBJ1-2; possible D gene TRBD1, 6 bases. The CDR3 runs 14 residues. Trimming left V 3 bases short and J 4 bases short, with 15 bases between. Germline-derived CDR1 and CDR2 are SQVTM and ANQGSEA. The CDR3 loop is CSVDLGGSRYGYTF. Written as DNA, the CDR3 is TGCAGCGTTGATTTAGGGGGGTCCCGCTATGGCTACACCTTC.

DNA for the CDR3: TGTGCCACCAGTGGCCTAGGCCAGGGCAGAGGTCACACAGATACGCAGTATTTT. Its translation is CATSGLGQGRGHTDTQYF. The rearrangement links TRBV24-1 to TRBJ2-3; a possible D gene is TRBD1 (5 bases). Germline CDR1 KGHDR, CDR2 SFDVKD. This CDR3 has 18 amino acids. V was pared by 5 bases and J by 2 bases, with 22 bases between.